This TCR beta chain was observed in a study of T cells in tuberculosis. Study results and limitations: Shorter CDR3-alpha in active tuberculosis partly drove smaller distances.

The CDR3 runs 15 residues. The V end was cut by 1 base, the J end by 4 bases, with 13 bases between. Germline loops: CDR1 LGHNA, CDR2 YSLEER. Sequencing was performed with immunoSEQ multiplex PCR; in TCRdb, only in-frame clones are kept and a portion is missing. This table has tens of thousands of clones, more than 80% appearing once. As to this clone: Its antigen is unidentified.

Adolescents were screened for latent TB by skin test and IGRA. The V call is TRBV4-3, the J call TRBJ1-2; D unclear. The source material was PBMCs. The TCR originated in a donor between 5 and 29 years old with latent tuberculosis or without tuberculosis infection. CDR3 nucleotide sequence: TGCGCCAGCAGCCAAGGAGACCGACGCGGCTATGGCTACACCTTC. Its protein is CASSQGDRRGYGYTF.